These 25 T cell receptor beta chains came from one sample sequenced in a study of T cell responses to AZD1222 COVID-19 vaccine (dated by TCRdb to about 2021). According to the study, the label for this sample's time point signals: baseline before first vaccination. Receptor libraries were prepared by the immunoSEQ multiplex PCR assay. The table comes from immuneACCESS by way of TCRdb, which keeps in-frame sequences with V and J called. Part of the clones is missing from these tables; in studies checked, under half for an unresolved V gene and the rest for unknown reasons. The sample has 90,000 to 150,000 clones on record, less than 95% of them singletons. Jointly, the top ten make up roughly 5% of the sample. The source was peripheral blood, collected on day 0 of AZD1222 vaccination. All receptors come from an adult in good health.

The chain has TRBV20-1 and TRBJ2-1; D gene uncertain. Trimming removed 4 bases at V and 8 bases at J, with 9 bases between. There are 11 residues in the CDR3. CDR1 is DFQATT and CDR2 is SNEGSKA in the germline V gene (reference sequence). The CDR3 loop is CSAKKVDEQFF. The CDR3 DNA reads as TGCAGTGCTAAGAAGGTCGATGAGCAGTTCTTC.

The V and J genes are TRBV3-1 (or the pseudogene TRBV3-2) and TRBJ2-1; 7 nucleotides line up with TRBD2. This CDR3 has 17 amino acids. The V gene end was trimmed by 2 bases and the J gene end by 2 bases; junction bases not matched to a gene: 9. CDR1 and CDR2 (germline): LGHDT, YNNKEL (reference sequence). CDR3 DNA: TGTGCCAGCAGCCAACGTCCTAGCGGCTGGACCTACAATGAGCAGTTCTTC. Protein: CASSQRPSGWTYNEQFF.

The genes are TRBV2 and TRBJ1-6; no clear D gene. V shed 2 bases and J shed 9 bases, with 8 bases lying between them. CDR3 length equals 13 residues. From germline, CDR1 is SNHLY and CDR2 FYNNEI. In nucleotides, the CDR3 is TGTGCCAGCAGTGAAACGGGGTCTTCACCCCTCCACTTT. Translation: CASSETGSSPLHF.

V and J are TRBV12-3 or TRBV12-4 and TRBJ1-2; tentatively, D is TRBD1 (6 bases). CDR3 length: 13 residues. With 6 bases removed from V and 5 bases from J, the gap between germline ends came to 13 bases. CDR3 bases: TGTGCCAGCAGCTCAGGGGTGGGATATGGCTACACCTTC. This sequence encodes CASSSGVGYGYTF.

This clone has just one count. V usage is TRBV6-1 and J usage is TRBJ1-1; D is unresolved. Per germline, CDR1 MNHNS and CDR2 SASEGT. V was shortened by 3 bases and J by 3 bases, with 11 bases between the two germline ends. This CDR3 has 14 amino acids. The CDR3: CASSEHKLDTEAFF. The CDR3 DNA sequence: TGTGCCAGCAGTGAGCATAAATTGGACACTGAAGCTTTCTTT.

This chain connects TRBV13 to TRBJ2-1; the match to TRBD2 covers 10 bases. V shed 10 bases, J shed 4 bases, and the junction held 4 bases outside the gene matches. The length of the CDR3 is 13 residues. Per germline, CDR1 PRHDT and CDR2 FYEKMQ (reference sequence). The CDR3 loop reads CAILTSGYNEQFF. CDR3 nucleotide sequence: TGTGCCATCCTGACTAGCGGGTACAATGAGCAGTTCTTC.

CDR3 residues: CAIRGTGAEAFF. CDR3 sequence (DNA): TGTGCCATCAGGGGGACAGGGGCGGAAGCTTTCTTT. The rearrangement links TRBV10-3 to TRBJ1-1; 10 nucleotides align to TRBD1. The germline CDR1 and CDR2 sequences are ENHRY and SYGVKD. The CDR3 totals 12 residues. After removal of 6 bases from V and 8 bases from J, the junction contained 3 bases not matched to a gene.

CDR3 loop: CATSETRGLAGANVLTF. The CDR3 nucleotides read TGTGCCACCAGTGAGACCAGGGGGCTGGCTGGGGCCAACGTCCTGACTTTC. The J gene is TRBJ2-6, the V gene TRBV24-1; TRBD1 matches 8 bases. The germline CDR1 and CDR2 sequences are KGHDR and SFDVKD. With V trimmed by 4 bases and J by 2 bases, 6 bases remained unmatched. The CDR3 spans 17 residues.

The chain recombines TRBV19 with TRBJ2-7, with 7 nucleotides matching TRBD1. With 3 bases clipped from V and 3 bases from J, the junction kept 2 bases outside the gene matches. Germline loops: CDR1 LNHDA, CDR2 SQIVND (reference sequence). This CDR3 contains 13 residues. CDR3 nucleotide sequence: TGTGCCAGTAGTATGGGACAGAGCTACGAGCAGTACTTC. Translated: CASSMGQSYEQYF.

The chain combines TRBV11-2 with TRBJ2-6; weak D call: TRBD1 (5 bases). Germline V gene lookup returns CDR1 SGHAT and CDR2 FQNNGV. The CDR3 runs to 19 residues. V was trimmed by 1 base and J by 3 bases, leaving 19 bases between them. The DNA of the CDR3 is TGTGCCAGCAGCTTAGTGGGCAGGGCATATTATAGTGGGGCCAACGTCCTGACTTTC. Protein sequence: CASSLVGRAYYSGANVLTF.

The sample holds one count of this clone. The V and J genes are TRBV18 and TRBJ2-3; TRBD2 matches 7 bases. CDR1 is KGHSH, CDR2 LQKENI, per germline. CDR3 length: 16 amino acids. V was pared by 8 bases and J by 4 bases, with 15 bases of the junction left unmatched. The CDR3 reads CASTTVAGSVSDTQYF. The CDR3 bases are TGTGCCAGCACTACAGTAGCGGGTTCGGTTTCAGATACGCAGTATTTT.

Points on this clone: This sample includes further DNA sequences coding for the same CDR3. The chain uses TRBV19 and TRBJ2-3; D is possibly TRBD2 (6 bases). Deletions cut 1 base from V and 1 base from J, with 9 bases between. CDR1 is LNHDA and CDR2 is SQIVND in the germline V gene (reference sequence). This CDR3 is built from 15 residues. The CDR3 here is CASSIGRAGTDTQYF. The DNA for the CDR3 is TGTGCCAGTAGTATAGGGAGGGCGGGCACAGATACGCAGTATTTT.

V gene TRBV7-8 combines with J gene TRBJ2-5; weak D call: TRBD2 (6 bases). Germline V gene lookup returns CDR1 SGHVS and CDR2 FQNEAQ. The CDR3 is made up of 14 amino acids. V lost 2 bases and J 5 bases, leaving 12 bases between the germline ends. Here the CDR3 DNA reads TGTGCCAGCAGCTTAAGCCCCGCGGGGGAGACCCAGTACTTC. Protein product: CASSLSPAGETQYF.

The chain carries TRBV28 and TRBJ1-2, with D unclear. V lost 2 bases, J lost 7 bases, and 8 bases lay in between. CDR3 length equals 12 residues. Germline loops: CDR1 MDHEN, CDR2 SYDVKM. CDR3 loop: CASSLPYGGYTF. CDR3 nucleotides: TGTGCCAGCAGTTTACCCTATGGTGGCTACACCTTC.

The chain combines TRBV15 with TRBJ1-2, with D uncertain. The germline V and J ends were trimmed by 5 bases and 0 bases, with 13 bases remaining between them. This CDR3 is 15 amino acids long. Germline V gene lookup returns CDR1 LNHNV and CDR2 YYDKDF (reference sequence). The DNA of the CDR3 is TGTGCCACCAGCGGTCTGGCAGAAACTAACTATGGCTACACCTTC. It yields the protein CATSGLAETNYGYTF.

The chain uses TRBV3-1 (or the pseudogene TRBV3-2) and TRBJ1-2; the match to TRBD1 covers 12 bases. The CDR3 is made up of 14 amino acids. The germline V gene encodes CDR1 LGHDT and CDR2 YNNKEL (reference sequence). V lost 3 bases, J lost 8 bases, and 4 bases stayed unmatched. CDR3 coding DNA: TGTGCCAGCAGCCAGCAAGGGACAGGGGGCGGCTACACCTTC. This gives the protein CASSQQGTGGGYTF.

The J gene is TRBJ2-1, the V gene TRBV11-2; no reliable D call. CDR1 is SGHAT and CDR2 is FQNNGV in the germline V gene. This CDR3 is 16 amino acids long. The V gene lost 5 bases and the J gene lost 7 bases, with 21 bases spanning the gap. As DNA, the CDR3 is TGTGCCAGCAGCCCTCCCAGCACAGAAGTATGGAATGAGCAGTTCTTC. Its protein is CASSPPSTEVWNEQFF.

The chain carries TRBV7-6 and TRBJ2-1; 10 bases match TRBD1. This CDR3 region has 15 residues. With 4 bases clipped from V and 5 bases from J, the junction kept 5 bases outside the gene matches. Looked up from germline, CDR1 is SGHVS and CDR2 is FNYEAQ. The CDR3 nucleotides are TGTGCCAGCAGCTGGGAGACAGGGGGCCACAATGAGCAGTTCTTC. Its translation: CASSWETGGHNEQFF.

The J gene is TRBJ1-4, the V gene TRBV19; D not resolved. The CDR3 spans 14 residues. V lost 7 bases and J 0 bases, leaving 9 bases between the germline ends. CDR1 LNHDA and CDR2 SQIVND come from the germline V gene (reference sequence). Here the CDR3 reads CASMPTSTNEKLFF. CDR3 DNA: TGTGCCAGTATGCCGACTTCAACTAATGAAAAACTGTTTTTT. Filled out from reference TRBV19 and TRBJ1-4, the complete variable domain reads DGGITQSPKYLFRKEGQNVTLSCEQNLNHDAMYWYRQDPGQGLRLIYYSQIVNDFQKGDIAEGYSVSREKKESFPLTVTSAQKNPTAFYLCASMPTSTNEKLFFGSGTQLSVL.

The gene calls are TRBV6-5 and TRBJ1-6, with a possible D match to TRBD1 (5 bases). CDR1 is MNHEY, CDR2 SVGAGI, per germline. This CDR3 has 14 amino acids. Trimming removed 4 bases from V and 5 bases from J, with 9 bases in between. In nucleotides, the CDR3 is TGTGCCAGCAGTTCCCAGGGTAATAATTCACCCCTCCACTTT. It yields the protein CASSSQGNNSPLHF.

The rearrangement joins TRBV30 to TRBJ2-3; the D is unclear. Trimming stripped 0 bases from V and 2 bases from J, with 3 bases between. CDR1 is GTSNPN and CDR2 is SVGIG in the germline V gene (reference sequence). The CDR3 loop spans 12 amino acids. The CDR3 loop reads CAWSVDTDTQYF. The CDR3 nucleotides are TGTGCCTGGAGTGTAGACACAGATACGCAGTATTTT. The whole variable domain, filled in from reference TRBV30 and TRBJ2-3, reads SQTIHQWPATLVQPVGSPLSLECTVEGTSNPNLYWYRQAAGRGLQLLFYSVGIGQISSEVPQNLSASRPQDRQFILSSKKLLLSDSGFYLCAWSVDTDTQYFGPGTRLTVL.

The chain carries TRBV7-9 and TRBJ2-7, with a tentative D call TRBD1 (6 bases). V gave up 5 bases and J gave up 3 bases, with 23 bases separating them. Germline V CDR1 and CDR2: SEHNR, FQNEAQ (reference sequence). CDR3 length: 17 residues. The CDR3 loop is CASSLAPLTGIHYEQYF. CDR3 nucleotide sequence: TGTGCCAGCAGCCTCGCACCACTCACAGGGATCCACTACGAGCAGTACTTC.

This clone was seen only once. The rearrangement joins TRBV7-3 to TRBJ2-1, with a weak D call TRBD2 (6 bases). There are 14 residues in the CDR3. V was cut by 2 bases and J by 6 bases, with 11 bases left in between. Germline V CDR1 and CDR2: SGHTA, FQGTGA. CDR3 region: CASSLYEAGNEQFF. CDR3 nucleotides: TGTGCCAGCAGCTTATACGAAGCGGGCAATGAGCAGTTCTTC.

The rearrangement links TRBV28 to TRBJ1-1; D call uncertain. This CDR3 comprises 13 residues. V lost 9 bases and J lost 4, with 15 bases in between. CDR1 is MDHEN and CDR2 is SYDVKM in the germline V gene. The CDR3 nucleotides are TGTGCCAGTTTAGGCCAAGCCAGCACTGAAGCTTTCTTT. It is translated as CASLGQASTEAFF.

On this clone itself: The same CDR3 is also encoded by other DNA sequences in this sample. The gene calls are TRBV30 and TRBJ1-5; D gene ambiguous. The CDR3 length is 13 residues. Trimming removed 2 bases at V and 0 bases at J, with 5 bases between. Germline lookup yields CDR1 GTSNPN and CDR2 SVGIG (reference sequence). The CDR3 bases are TGTGCCTGGAGTTCCGATAGCAATCAGCCCCAGCATTTT. This encodes CAWSSDSNQPQHF. Filled out from reference TRBV30 and TRBJ1-5, the complete variable domain reads SQTIHQWPATLVQPVGSPLSLECTVEGTSNPNLYWYRQAAGRGLQLLFYSVGIGQISSEVPQNLSASRPQDRQFILSSKKLLLSDSGFYLCAWSSDSNQPQHFGDGTRLSIL.